The text below deals with one T cell receptor beta chain. Its recognized antigen is unknown. No per-base quality is available; no much larger clone lies one base away. This sample is drawn from a study of cytomegalovirus exposure and HLA in healthy donors (dated by TCRdb to about 2017). In terms of the full investigation: An earlier analysis of more than 550 of the donors reported 276 Gb of sequence data and roughly 120 million unique TCR beta sequences obtained from around 190 million T cells. Class I and class II HLA loci were covered by the typing at four-digit resolution. To predict cytomegalovirus infection status, the study brought together high-throughput TCR immunosequencing, statistical association of individual TCRs with disease status, and machine learning. About 300 gigabases of sequencing data and tens of millions of unique TCR sequences were included in an early release covering roughly 600 HLA-typed donors. Rather than using new phenotypic data, the later analysis identified candidate immune exposures from TCR beta sequences and from how often those sequences occurred across donors. Four or five DR-DQ haplotypes were treated as single units for association and clustering because of strong linkage in the cohort. All discovery cohort repertoires had been generated using a single sequencing platform. The study profiled the T cell repertoires of more than 500 subjects by immunosequencing and related them to cytomegalovirus serostatus. A later analysis re-examined previously published TCR beta repertoires from over 500 donors and added high-resolution HLA genotyping to investigate patterns of TCR occurrence. The study aimed to test whether signatures of past pathogen exposure could be identified by cataloging public T cell receptors. Alongside the repertoire data, information on donor age, sex, ethnicity and CMV serostatus was compiled. The genetic ancestry cluster associated with self-reported Caucasian donors included over 65% of the roughly 400 genotyped donors. Along with the approximately 650-subject first cohort, a separate validation cohort of approximately 110 different subjects was used. An earlier analysis of about 600 of the donors used high-throughput TCR beta sequencing to judge whether each TCR beta V gene segment behaved as functional or pseudogenic. Among over 350 genotyped donors of the cohort, an average of roughly 240,000 unique TCR beta nucleotide sequences were sequenced per donor, around 20% of them non-productive. A later genetic analysis used genome-wide SNP genotypes for about three fifths of the 666 donors, treating that subset as a discovery cohort. The number of typed donors differed by locus: about 620-630 for A, B, C, DRB1 and DQB1; approximately 520 for DQA1; 606 for DPA1; and some 470 for DPB1. Study-wide conclusions, independent of this receptor: A cluster of highly shared sequence variants was judged likely to represent a technical artifact of the sequencing pipeline. At a false discovery rate of 0.05, a later analysis linked fewer than 20,000 TCR beta sequences to specific HLA alleles. In a later analysis, most CMV-associated TCR beta chains were found to appear HLA-restricted, with HLA associations seemingly driven largely by CMV exposure. This cohort had only TCR beta chains sequenced, and the lack of alpha or paired-chain data limited which features could be detected. Correlated functional status among segregating V segments might be attributable to linkage disequilibrium, but an unknown experimental factor could not be ruled out. In an earlier analysis of some 500 of the donors, most TCR beta V segments appeared in productive rearrangements about 87% or about 30% of the time, broadly matching IMGT annotations. In a later genetic analysis, fewer N-insertions in productive TCRs were reported among donors in an Asian-associated ancestry cluster than the roughly 700-donor mean. Because counts were too low, around 18 rarely observed V segments, including chromosome 9 orphons, were left out of the earlier analysis of 500 to 750 of the donors. According to a later analysis, TCR association rates differed among HLA loci, with DRB1 alleles showing the most associated TCRs and HLA-C alleles showing the fewest. Presence/absence analyses assumed roughly uniform sequencing depth across donors, an assumption that may not hold. A total of fewer than 200 TCR beta chains were listed by the study as associated with cytomegalovirus. A later genetic analysis associated a missense DCLRE1C variant with V-gene and J-gene trimming of TCR beta chains, and an independent cohort replicated the association. Some IMGT-functional V segments, including TRBV6-2 and TRBV6-3, could not be told apart with the 87-base-pair reads, so those segments were excluded. HLA typing was unavailable for some donors at each locus, so association tests used only the typed subset. A further reported finding was that TCR beta sequences accurately predicted the HLA-A and HLA-B alleles for most subjects in the first cohort. In a later analysis, several top co-occurrence clusters were reported to appear linked to parvovirus B19, influenza, CMV and Epstein-Barr virus. Immune exposure information for the cohort was limited to CMV serostatus. In a later analysis, HLA-associated TCR beta chains were found to be more clonally expanded and to have lower generation probabilities than equally common non-associated chains. It was suggested by the authors that the approach could potentially be generalized to other disease states and immunological phenotypes. The classifier was reported to diagnose cytomegalovirus status with high specificity and sensitivity in both the original and validation cohorts. Assigning TCR associations to individual alleles was difficult when HLA alleles, especially DR and DQ, strongly co-occurred. A few of the identified cytomegalovirus-associated TCR beta chains were confirmed in vitro to be specific for cytomegalovirus antigens. Most TCR sequences were seen in very few donors, while some public TCRs were found in many individuals.

Library construction relied on the immunoSEQ multiplex PCR assay. For the multiplex PCR, a mixture combining 60 forward primers for TCR Vbeta segments and 13 reverse primers for TCR Jbeta segments was used. The CDR3 region of rearranged TCR beta genes was amplified from genomic DNA with a multiplex PCR assay. The Illumina HiSeq System was used to sequence the amplified TCR beta libraries as 87-base-pair reads. As for the authors' bioinformatics: Across the roughly 640 repertoires, a later analysis counted tens of millions of unique TCR beta chains, roughly 11 million of which were shared by at least two donors. A nearest-neighbor algorithm error-corrected the raw reads and collapsed the reads into unique sequences, merging closely related sequences to remove PCR and sequencing errors. V, D and J gene segments were assigned by aligning CDR3 sequences to IMGT reference sequences. Each retained sequence needed at least a six-nucleotide match to both a V gene segment and a J gene segment. A rearrangement was called productive if the CDR3 had no stop codons and remained in frame with V and J, and every other rearrangement was called non-productive. Following IMGT convention, CDR3 was defined as the stretch from the second conserved V-encoded cysteine to the conserved J-encoded phenylalanine. In an earlier analysis of approximately 590 of the donors, sequences lacking an unambiguous match to a single V gene segment were excluded. An earlier analysis of several hundred of the donors called V segments functional above 56.7% productive rearrangements and segregating when the between-donor standard deviation exceeded 5%. A statistical classification framework was built to diagnose cytomegalovirus status from the catalog of TCR beta chain sequences. A later analysis assigned V and J genes by comparing TCR nucleotide sequences with IMGT/GENE-DB human TR gene sequences. The TCRdist pipeline was used in a later analysis to assign CDR3 sequences and most-parsimonious VDJ recombination scenarios. A later analysis defined each TCR beta chain by its CDR3 amino acid sequence plus V-gene family, and excluded reads lacking a unique V-gene family. To address suspected cross-contamination and a sequencing artifact, a later analysis removed roughly 640 highly shared, low-generation-probability nucleotide sequences. For each public chain, a later analysis derived a clonal expansion index from normalized ranks of inferred template counts within each repertoire. Generation probabilities in a later analysis came from a VDJ recombination model fitted to out-of-frame rearrangements, and those results were checked against IGoR. A later analysis scored TCR-TCR, TCR-HLA and TCR-CMV co-occurrence with hypergeometric tests, applying a repertoire-size bias correction to TCR pairs. In a later analysis, false discovery rates were estimated by permuting HLA or CMV assignments 20 times. In a later analysis, co-occurring TCRs were grouped using DBSCAN, and TCRdist sequence similarity was added for clustering within HLA-allele-positive subsets. Repertoires with fewer than 30,000 or more than 120,000 public chains were left out of co-occurrence clustering, as were about 5 repertoires with anomalous nucleotide sharing. TCRdb took this table from immuneACCESS and kept in-frame rearrangements with V and J called. Such tables lack part of the clones; where checked against another copy, unresolved V genes explain under half of the gap, and the rest is unexplained. Clone size and the V and J calls come from that table; the DNA yielded D and trimming. Here the sample has 100,000 to 150,000 clones; more than 65% occur a single time. The ten biggest clones cover roughly 13% of the sample.

Inclusive of the bounding cysteine and phenylalanine, the CDR3 is 14 residues long. Only CDR3 DNA is held: 42 bases, read in frame from base 1. Trimming at the junction amounts to 3 bases on V and 3 bases on J, and the germline ends lie 14 bases apart. Looking up the germline V gene yields CDR1 SQVTM and CDR2 ANQGSEA. The cohort was made up of approximately 670 healthy bone marrow donors. At the time of sampling, all cohort members were nominally healthy, though unrecorded immune exposures were likely present. The donor tested CMV seropositive and was one of the 289 seropositive cohort members. Every donor gave a peripheral blood sample, and the peripheral blood mononuclear cells from that sample were used for TCR beta sequencing. The Qiagen DNeasy Blood Extraction Kit was used to extract genomic DNA from the blood cell samples.

The sequenced sample was PBMCs. The source is a woman aged 55-69 years in good health and CMV-seropositive. The rearrangement combines TRBV29-1 with TRBJ1-1; the D gene is perhaps TRBD1, from 6 matching bases. The bases read TGCAGCGTTGAGCTCTTGGGGGCACACACTGAAGCTTTCTTT. This sequence encodes CSVELLGAHTEAFF.